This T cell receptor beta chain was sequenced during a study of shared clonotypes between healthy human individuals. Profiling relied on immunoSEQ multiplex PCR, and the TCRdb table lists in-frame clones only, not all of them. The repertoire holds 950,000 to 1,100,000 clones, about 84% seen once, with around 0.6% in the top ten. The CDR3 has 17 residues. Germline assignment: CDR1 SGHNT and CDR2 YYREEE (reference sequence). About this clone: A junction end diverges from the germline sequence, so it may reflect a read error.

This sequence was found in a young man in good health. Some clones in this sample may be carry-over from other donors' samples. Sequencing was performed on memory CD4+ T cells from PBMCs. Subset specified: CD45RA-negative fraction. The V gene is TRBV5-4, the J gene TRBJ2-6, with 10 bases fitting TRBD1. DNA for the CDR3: TGTGCCGGCAGCTTGGGGGACAGGGGATCTGGGGCCAACGTCCTGACTTTC. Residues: CAGSLGDRGSGANVLTF. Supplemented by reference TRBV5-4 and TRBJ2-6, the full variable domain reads ETGVTQSPTHLIKTRGQQVTLRCSSQSGHNTVSWYQQALGQGPQFIFQYYREEENGRGNFPPRFSGLQFPNYSSELNVNALELDDSALYLCAGSLGDRGSGANVLTFGAGSRLTVL.